The 5 T cell receptor beta chains reported below all come from one sample, sequenced in a study of identical twins. TCRdb redid the calling of the 5' RACE reads with MiXCR, one entry per CDR3 protein. This table holds about 150 distinct CDR3 sequences, around 90% found once. The source material was PBMCs. The receptors were sampled from a woman younger than 35 in good health. This table probably holds off-target reads from a library built for another chain.

The rearrangement links TRBV7-9 to TRBJ1-1; D is possibly TRBD1 (6 bases). V was clipped by 5 bases and J by 1 base, with 14 bases between them. CDR3 size: 15 residues. Per the germline V gene, CDR1 is SEHNR and CDR2 is FQNEAQ (reference sequence). The CDR3 reads CASSPYRAGNTEAFF. In nucleotides, the CDR3 is TGTGCCAGCAGCCCTTACAGGGCGGGGAACACTGAAGCTTTCTTT.

With respect to this clonotype: An end of the junction differs from the germline gene, which may be a read error. The chain carries TRBV7-6 and TRBJ2-1, with D perhaps matching TRBD1 (5 bases). Germline V CDR1 and CDR2: SGHVS, FNYEAQ. The CDR3 has 13 residues. As DNA, the CDR3 is TGTGCCTGCAGCCTCTGGGGCTCGGATGAGCAGTTCTTC. Its protein is CACSLWGSDEQFF.

The chain joins TRBV20-1 to TRBJ2-5; D is perhaps TRBD1 (5 bases). Trimming took off 8 bases at V and 1 base at J, with 14 bases between the two ends. Germline assignment: CDR1 DFQATT and CDR2 SNEGSKA (reference sequence). This CDR3 contains 13 residues. DNA of the CDR3: TGCAGTTCAGGGCCCGAAACCCAAGAGACCCAGTACTTC. It specifies CSSGPETQETQYF.

This clonotype has a single count. The rearrangement joins TRBV2 to TRBJ2-6; TRBD1 aligns across 8 bases. This CDR3 has 14 amino acids. The V segment lost 7 bases and the J segment 4 bases; nucleotides outside the gene matches: 3. Germline CDR1 reads SNHLY; CDR2 reads FYNNEI. DNA for the CDR3: TGTGCCAGCACAGGGGGCAACGGGGCCAACGTCCTGACTTTC. Translation: CASTGGNGANVLTF.

Turning to this clonotype: Compared with germline, one end of the junction differs, possibly owing to a read error. J is TRBJ1-1 and V is TRBV11-3, with D unresolved. The germline gives CDR1 SGHNT, CDR2 YENEEA. This CDR3 region has 14 residues. Here the CDR3 reads CLQTGGGSQGNLIF. The CDR3 DNA follows: TGTCTTCAAACGGGCGGAGGAAGCCAAGGAAATCTCATCTTT.